The rows below give T cell receptor beta chains drawn from one sample of a study of T cell responses to AZD1222 COVID-19 vaccine. The repertoire was sequenced with immunoSEQ multiplex PCR; TCRdb's copy has only in-frame clones and lacks some. The profile shows about 81,000 clones, around 93% of them singletons. The sequencing here drew on peripheral blood, taken 28 days after the second AZD1222 dose. The receptors were gathered from an adult who received the AZD1222 COVID-19 vaccine. Both conserved end residues are part of each CDR3. D genes are given only for firm matches. Only part of the rows carry a size: once, few, many, or a class if the clone is expanded.

clone size: .
V gene: TRBV5-1
J gene: TRBJ2-3
D gene: .
CDR3 DNA: TGCGCCAGCAGCTTCGACAGCTTCACAGATACGCAGTATTTT
CDR3 protein: CASSFDSFTDTQYF

clone size: .
V gene: TRBV7-2
J gene: TRBJ2-7
D gene: .
CDR3 DNA: TGTGCCAGCAGCGCCAGGGAGTACGAGCAGTACTTC
CDR3 protein: CASSAREYEQYF

clone size: few
V gene: TRBV7-9
J gene: TRBJ1-1
D gene: TRBD1
CDR3 DNA: TGTGCCAGCAGCCCCACAGACAGGGCTGGGACTGAAGCTTTCTTT
CDR3 protein: CASSPTDRAGTEAFF

clone size: .
V gene: TRBV11-3
J gene: TRBJ2-7
D gene: .
CDR3 DNA: TGTGCCAGCAGCTTAGAAGGTGGATCAAACTACGAGCAGTACTTC
CDR3 protein: CASSLEGGSNYEQYF

clone size: .
V gene: TRBV30
J gene: TRBJ1-1
D gene: .
CDR3 DNA: TGTGCCTGGGCCCGGAAAGGCCTCGTGATAGCTTTCTTT
CDR3 protein: CAWARKGLVIAFF

clone size: .
V gene: TRBV7-2
J gene: TRBJ1-5
D gene: .
CDR3 DNA: TGTGCCAGCAGCTCCTACAGCCTTGGGCAGCCCCAGCATTTT
CDR3 protein: CASSSYSLGQPQHF

clone size: .
V gene: TRBV27
J gene: TRBJ2-4
D gene: .
CDR3 DNA: TGTGCCAGCAGTTTTGGGGGCAAAAACATTCAGTACTTC
CDR3 protein: CASSFGGKNIQYF

clone size: .
V gene: TRBV6-4
J gene: TRBJ1-2
D gene: .
CDR3 DNA: TGTGCCAGCAGTGACCCCGATGCTACCAGGCGCAACTATGGCTACACCTTC
CDR3 protein: CASSDPDATRRNYGYTF

clone size: .
V gene: TRBV5-1
J gene: TRBJ1-2
D gene: .
CDR3 DNA: TGCGCCAGCAGCCCCCAATTCGACAGCTATGGCAACTATGGCTACACCTTC
CDR3 protein: CASSPQFDSYGNYGYTF

clone size: .
V gene: TRBV7-6
J gene: TRBJ2-5
D gene: TRBD1
CDR3 DNA: TGTGCCAGCAGGCCCCCCGGACAGGTTAGAGAGACCCAGTACTTC
CDR3 protein: CASRPPGQVRETQYF

clone size: .
V gene: TRBV28
J gene: TRBJ2-7
D gene: TRBD2
CDR3 DNA: TGTGCCAGCAGTCCCGGGACTAAGTACGAGCAGTACTTC
CDR3 protein: CASSPGTKYEQYF

clone size: .
V gene: TRBV28
J gene: TRBJ1-2
D gene: TRBD1
CDR3 DNA: TGTGCCAGCATACTCGGACAGGGGACGGACGGCTACACCTTC
CDR3 protein: CASILGQGTDGYTF

clone size: .
V gene: TRBV19
J gene: TRBJ2-7
D gene: .
CDR3 DNA: TGTGCCAGTAGTATAGGGGCGGGACCCAAGGACGAGCAGTACTTC
CDR3 protein: CASSIGAGPKDEQYF

clone size: .
V gene: TRBV30
J gene: TRBJ2-5
D gene: .
CDR3 DNA: TGTGCCTGGGTGGGGTCCAATGAGGAGACCCAGTACTTC
CDR3 protein: CAWVGSNEETQYF

clone size: .
V gene: TRBV5-3
J gene: TRBJ2-3
D gene: .
CDR3 DNA: TGTGCCAGAAGCCAAGGGGGGCCAAGGGAGAGGACAGATACGCAGTATTTT
CDR3 protein: CARSQGGPRERTDTQYF

clone size: once
V gene: TRBV28
J gene: TRBJ2-7
D gene: .
CDR3 DNA: TGTGCCAGCAGTTTACTGGGACGCAGGGAGCAGTACTTC
CDR3 protein: CASSLLGRREQYF

clone size: .
V gene: TRBV24-1
J gene: TRBJ1-2
D gene: .
CDR3 DNA: TGTGCCACGCGGGGCAATAACTATGGCTACACCTTC
CDR3 protein: CATRGNNYGYTF

clone size: .
V gene: TRBV5-1
J gene: TRBJ2-1
D gene: TRBD2
CDR3 DNA: TGCGCCAGCAGATCGAGCGGGAGGCTCGATGAGCAGTTCTTC
CDR3 protein: CASRSSGRLDEQFF

clone size: .
V gene: TRBV20-1
J gene: TRBJ2-2
D gene: TRBD2
CDR3 DNA: TGCAGTGCTAGTCGGCGGGAGGGCCCCGGGGAGCTGTTTTTT
CDR3 protein: CSASRREGPGELFF

clone size: .
V gene: TRBV4-2
J gene: TRBJ2-2
D gene: .
CDR3 DNA: TGTGCCAGCAGCCAAGATAGACTAAACACCGGGGAGCTGTTTTTT
CDR3 protein: CASSQDRLNTGELFF

clone size: .
V gene: TRBV27
J gene: TRBJ2-2
D gene: TRBD2
CDR3 DNA: TGTGCCAGCAGTTACGCTAGCGGGAGTAGCACCGGGGAGCTGTTTTTT
CDR3 protein: CASSYASGSSTGELFF

clone size: .
V gene: TRBV27
J gene: TRBJ2-5
D gene: .
CDR3 DNA: TGTGCCAGCAGTTTAGCAGGGTTAGGCAAAGAGACCCAGTACTTC
CDR3 protein: CASSLAGLGKETQYF

clone size: .
V gene: TRBV7-2
J gene: TRBJ2-1
D gene: TRBD2
CDR3 DNA: TGTGCCAGCAGCTTTTTTGGGAGGGGCGGGGAGACGGGTCTGAATGAGCAGTTCTTC
CDR3 protein: CASSFFGRGGETGLNEQFF

clone size: once
V gene: TRBV24-1
J gene: TRBJ1-2
D gene: TRBD1
CDR3 DNA: TGTGCCACCAGTGCCCGGGACAGCTATGGCTACACCTTC
CDR3 protein: CATSARDSYGYTF

clone size: .
V gene: TRBV28
J gene: TRBJ1-5
D gene: .
CDR3 DNA: TGTGCCAGCAGTTCCCCGAGCGGGGGCCACCAGCCCCAGCATTTT
CDR3 protein: CASSSPSGGHQPQHF

clone size: .
V gene: TRBV4-1
J gene: TRBJ2-2
D gene: TRBD1
CDR3 DNA: TGCGCCAGCAGCCAAGTAGTACAGGGGTTAAACACCGGGGAGCTGTTTTTT
CDR3 protein: CASSQVVQGLNTGELFF

clone size: few
V gene: TRBV6-6
J gene: TRBJ2-1
D gene: .
CDR3 DNA: TGTGCCAGCAGTCCCCCATCGATCGGGAGACGCGGCTTAGAGCAGTTCTTC
CDR3 protein: CASSPPSIGRRGLEQFF

clone size: .
V gene: TRBV28
J gene: TRBJ2-5
D gene: .
CDR3 DNA: TGTGCCAGCAGCGAAAGGGAGCCAGGGTCCCAGTACTTC
CDR3 protein: CASSEREPGSQYF

clone size: .
V gene: TRBV30
J gene: TRBJ2-7
D gene: .
CDR3 DNA: TGTGCCTGGAGTAGTAGAAGACCGAGAACGTACGAGCAGTACTTC
CDR3 protein: CAWSSRRPRTYEQYF

clone size: .
V gene: TRBV19
J gene: TRBJ2-2
D gene: .
CDR3 DNA: TGTGCCAGTAGTAAGGACGGGCCGAACACCGGGGAGCTGTTTTTT
CDR3 protein: CASSKDGPNTGELFF

clone size: .
V gene: TRBV4-3
J gene: TRBJ2-7
D gene: .
CDR3 DNA: TGCGCCAGCAGTACCACGACAGACTCCTACGAGCAGTACTTC
CDR3 protein: CASSTTTDSYEQYF